The sequence of this TCR beta chain was determined in a study of cytomegalovirus exposure and HLA in healthy donors. As for the study in general: The study placed around 80% of its approximately 360 genotyped donors in the Caucasian-associated ancestry cluster.

Trimming took 1 base from V and 2 from J, leaving 17 bases between them. The CDR3 is made up of 17 amino acids. Germline V gives CDR1 MGHDK, CDR2 SYGVNS. Concerning this clone itself: Its target is not known.

A multiplex PCR was run with 60 Vbeta primers and 13 Jbeta primers. Clones were read by immunoSEQ multiplex PCR, and TCRdb kept only the in-frame ones, dropping some. The repertoire has about 150,000 clones, around 75% of them found once; the top ten carry 3% to 4%. Study outcomes and limitations: Specificity for CMV antigens was confirmed in vitro for a few of the CMV-associated chains. Later analysis found that TCR beta chains associated with HLA were more clonally expanded than other, equally common chains.

These donors, healthy bone marrow donors, were studied. The clonotype comes from a male donor in good health and CMV-seronegative. The V call is TRBV25-1, the J call TRBJ2-5; the D gene is possibly TRBD2 (6 bases). The sequenced sample was PBMCs. CDR3 coding DNA: TGTGCCAGCAGTGAATTGCACCCATGGGGAGGACAAGAGACCCAGTACTTC. It is translated as CASSELHPWGGQETQYF.